The 20 T cell receptor beta chains below all came from one sample that was sequenced in a study of shared clonotypes between healthy human individuals. TCRdb's copy holds only in-frame clones and misses some; the assay was immunoSEQ multiplex PCR. This table has approximately 980,000 clones, approximately 76% appearing once. Sample: memory CD4+ T cells sorted from blood. Stated subset: CD45RA-negative fraction. Every receptor here comes from a man aged 18 to 29 in good health.

The J gene is TRBJ2-5, the V gene TRBV27; 7 nucleotides match TRBD2. This CDR3 region has 14 residues. V shed 2 bases and J 7 bases; nucleotides not matched to a gene: 7. CDR1 MNHEY and CDR2 SMNVEV come from the germline V gene (reference sequence). CDR3 sequence reads: CASSLGTPGGTQYF. Written as DNA, the CDR3 is TGTGCCAGCAGTTTAGGGACCCCGGGGGGGACCCAGTACTTC.

This sequence joins TRBV9 and TRBJ1-6; 9 bases match TRBD1. Trimming at V came to 3 bases and at J to 9 bases, leaving 10 bases not matched to a gene. CDR3 size: 16 residues. Germline values: CDR1 SGDLS, CDR2 YYNGEE. The DNA of the CDR3 is TGTGCCAGCAGCGAAAGCATGGGACAGGGCGGTTCACCCCTCCACTTT. It is translated as CASSESMGQGGSPLHF. Full variable domain (missing parts from reference TRBV9 and TRBJ1-6): DSGVTQTPKHLITATGQRVTLRCSPRSGDLSVYWYQQSLDQGLQFLIQYYNGEERAKGNILERFSAQQFPDLHSELNLSSLELGDSALYFCASSESMGQGGSPLHFGNGTRLTVT.

J is TRBJ1-1 and V is TRBV5-4; the D gene is possibly TRBD1 (6 bases). The germline V gene encodes CDR1 SGHNT and CDR2 YYREEE (reference sequence). The ends were cut back, 4 bases at V and 0 bases at J, with 10 bases in the middle. The CDR3 runs 14 residues. As DNA, the CDR3 is TGTGCCAGCAGCGGACAGTCCATGAACACTGAAGCTTTCTTT. Residues: CASSGQSMNTEAFF.

This chain joins TRBV7-8 and TRBJ2-7; D is perhaps TRBD2 (5 bases). The ends were cut back, 7 bases at V and 4 bases at J, with 14 bases in the middle. Germline assignment: CDR1 SGHVS and CDR2 FQNEAQ. The length of the CDR3 is 13 residues. In nucleotides, the CDR3 is TGTGCCAGCAACCTAGGTGGCGGGTACGAGCAGTACTTC. It codes for CASNLGGGYEQYF.

The chain employs TRBV4-3 and TRBJ2-2; D may be TRBD1 (6 bases). V lost 2 bases and J lost 6, with 13 bases in between. This CDR3 is built from 15 residues. Looked up from germline, CDR1 is LGHNA and CDR2 is YSLEER. Written as DNA, the CDR3 is TGCGCCAGCAGCCAAAGGGGAGAGGGGGCCGGGGAGCTGTTTTTT. Translating gives CASSQRGEGAGELFF.

V and J are TRBV19 and TRBJ2-2; a possible D gene is TRBD1 (6 bases). Germline V lookup: CDR1 LNHDA, CDR2 SQIVND (reference sequence). The CDR3 is 14 amino acids. Trimming pared 9 bases from V and 5 bases from J, leaving 16 bases between. The CDR3 DNA reads as TGTGCCAGCCAAGAGGGGGTCAATACCGGGGAGCTGTTTTTT. This codes for CASQEGVNTGELFF.

This clone appeared many times. This specimen includes other DNA sequences encoding the same CDR3. The chain uses TRBV11-2 and TRBJ1-1; 7 positions match TRBD1. This CDR3 is built from 14 residues. V shed 4 bases and J 4 bases; nucleotides not matched to a gene: 6. Germline V lookup: CDR1 SGHAT, CDR2 FQNNGV. The CDR3 coding sequence is TGTGCCAGCAGCTCATCGACAGGGACCACTGAAGCTTTCTTT. This gives the protein CASSSSTGTTEAFF.

This chain joins TRBV6-5 and TRBJ2-1; D call uncertain. This CDR3 is 14 amino acids long. V was clipped by 0 bases and J by 5 bases, with 8 bases between them. The germline V gene encodes CDR1 MNHEY and CDR2 SVGAGI. CDR3 DNA sequence: TGTGCCAGCAGTTACTCGGGAACTCACAATGAGCAGTTCTTC. The encoded protein is CASSYSGTHNEQFF.

The chain carries TRBV30 and TRBJ1-1, with a possible D match to TRBD1 (6 bases). This CDR3 is 13 amino acids long. V lost 2 bases and J lost 6, with 13 bases in between. The germline V gene encodes CDR1 GTSNPN and CDR2 SVGIG (reference sequence). CDR3 nucleotides: TGTGCCTGGAGTTCAAGGGGGGGGTCTGAAGCTTTCTTT. This sequence encodes CAWSSRGGSEAFF.

The chain combines TRBV6-1 with TRBJ1-5, with D uncertain. Trimming shortened V by 7 bases and J by 6 bases, and 13 bases separated the two germline ends. The CDR3 length is 13 residues. Germline V lookup: CDR1 MNHNS, CDR2 SASEGT. CDR3 in amino acids: CASTEAPGQPQHF. In nucleotides, the CDR3 is TGTGCCAGCACCGAAGCCCCGGGTCAGCCCCAGCATTTT.

This rearrangement joins TRBV6-6 to TRBJ1-2; possible D gene TRBD1, 6 bases. The CDR3 is 12 residues long. Per the germline V gene, CDR1 is MNHNY and CDR2 is SVGAGI (reference sequence). Trimming removed 4 bases at V and 6 bases at J, with 9 bases between. CDR3 DNA sequence: TGTGCCAGCAGTTCGTCAGGGGATGGCTACACCTTC. Protein sequence: CASSSSGDGYTF.

This clone was recorded only once. The chain couples TRBV5-4 to TRBJ2-5, with 8 bases that match TRBD1. CDR1 is SGHNT and CDR2 is YYREEE in the germline V gene (reference sequence). V lost 4 bases and J lost 1; bases outside the gene matches: 9. The CDR3 contains 16 residues. The chain's CDR3 is CASSPPGQGIQETQYF. CDR3 coding DNA: TGTGCCAGCAGCCCCCCCGGACAGGGAATCCAAGAGACCCAGTACTTC.

The chain joins TRBV5-6 to TRBJ2-2; the match to TRBD2 covers 10 bases. This CDR3 spans 17 amino acids. CDR1 is SGHDT, CDR2 YYEEEE, per germline. The junction had 7 bases not matched to a gene; V was cut back by 4 bases and J by 1 base. The CDR3 sequence is CASSMLAGVVNTGELFF. The CDR3 DNA follows: TGTGCCAGCAGCATGCTAGCGGGAGTAGTGAACACCGGGGAGCTGTTTTTT.

The chain joins TRBV30 to TRBJ2-1; D is ambiguous. Germline V lookup: CDR1 GTSNPN, CDR2 SVGIG (reference sequence). This CDR3 spans 15 amino acids. V lost 4 bases to trimming and J lost 9 bases, with 22 bases between them. The CDR3 loop is CAWTPSRVRDGEQFF. The CDR3 DNA is TGTGCCTGGACCCCGTCCCGGGTTCGAGATGGTGAGCAGTTCTTC.

V gene TRBV27 combines with J gene TRBJ2-7, with D possibly TRBD1 on 5 matching bases. Germline CDR1 MNHEY, CDR2 SMNVEV (reference sequence). Trimming pared 5 bases from V and 4 bases from J, leaving 12 bases between. This CDR3 spans 13 amino acids. The CDR3 sequence: CASSGRTLYEQYF. The CDR3 DNA reads TGTGCCAGCAGTGGCAGGACACTTTACGAGCAGTACTTC.

The chain carries TRBV12-5 and TRBJ1-1; D gene uncertain. The length of the CDR3 is 13 residues. From germline, CDR1 is LGHNT and CDR2 FRNRAP. Trimming removed 4 bases from V and 2 bases from J, with 8 bases in between. The CDR3 sequence: CASGSTANTEAFF. CDR3 bases: TGTGCTAGTGGTTCGACGGCTAACACTGAAGCTTTCTTT.

This chain connects TRBV27 to TRBJ1-4; D unclear. CDR1 is MNHEY and CDR2 is SMNVEV in the germline V gene (reference sequence). The CDR3 runs 16 residues. V was clipped by 6 bases and J by 2 bases, with 16 bases between them. This CDR3 is CASSHSQPSTNEKLFF. In DNA, the CDR3 is TGTGCCAGCAGCCACTCTCAACCCTCGACTAATGAAAAACTGTTTTTT.

The V gene is TRBV19, the J gene TRBJ2-4; perhaps TRBD1 as D (5 bases). V was trimmed by 1 base and J by 1 base, leaving 5 bases between them. The germline CDR1 and CDR2 sequences are LNHDA and SQIVND (reference sequence). This CDR3 spans 14 amino acids. Here the CDR3 reads CASSIGGAKNIQYF. CDR3 coding DNA: TGTGCCAGTAGTATAGGGGGCGCCAAAAACATTCAGTACTTC.

The chain combines TRBV7-9 with TRBJ2-5, with 8 bases that match TRBD1. CDR3 size: 16 residues. Germline loops: CDR1 SEHNR, CDR2 FQNEAQ (reference sequence). Unmatched junction bases numbered 6, after V lost 1 base and J lost 2 bases. The CDR3 loop reads CASSLGSGGIQETQYF. In DNA form, the CDR3 reads TGTGCCAGCAGCTTAGGATCAGGGGGCATACAAGAGACCCAGTACTTC.

This clone turned up a few times. This rearrangement joins TRBV6-1 to TRBJ1-1; TRBD1 might be the D (5 bases). There are 14 residues in the CDR3. The germline V gene has CDR1 MNHNS and CDR2 SASEGT. With 7 bases removed from V and 1 base from J, the gap between germline ends came to 13 bases. This CDR3 is CASITRDPNTEAFF. CDR3 nucleotides: TGTGCCAGCATTACCCGGGACCCGAACACTGAAGCTTTCTTT.